The source of this T cell receptor (beta chain) is a study of blood T cells in healthy people across ages. This clonotype appeared once. A read error may be the cause here, since a much bigger clone is one base away. Primers used in a second PCR of roughly 6 to 12 cycles were a sample-barcoded 5' primer and a J-beta primer mix. TCRdb re-analysed the 5' RACE reads in MiXCR, keeping a single row per CDR3 protein. Among about 670,000 distinct CDR3 sequences listed, less than 45% were seen once. The CDR3 runs to 15 residues. Germline V gene lookup returns CDR1 MNHEY and CDR2 SMNVEV (reference sequence). This clonotype originated in a man older than 75 in good health. This chain connects TRBV27 to TRBJ2-5, with a tentative D call TRBD2 (6 bases). Specimen: blood. The CDR3: CAGSSSWTIQETQYF. The CDR3 DNA follows: TGTGCCGGCAGTTCCTCGTGGACTATTCAAGAGACCCAGTACTTC.